This TCR beta chain was identified during a study of shared clonotypes between healthy human individuals. Turning to the study itself: Donors had three CD4 naive, three CD4 memory, two CD8 naive and one CD8 memory plate apiece. Whole-study findings and limits: The study drew on few donors, limiting represented genetic and exposure-history diversity. On the whole, naive subsets had larger estimated richness than memory subsets had. A handful of donors showed sharing of approximately 5% of naive CD4 clonotypes.

Comments on this clone: Its antigen is still unknown.

This CDR3 has 14 residues. Germline V gene sequence: CDR1 SGHDT, CDR2 YYEEEE. V was trimmed by 1 base and J by 4 bases, leaving 10 bases between them. TCRdb's copy holds only in-frame clones and misses some; the assay was immunoSEQ multiplex PCR. The sample has some 690,000 clones; about nine tenths are singletons. The receptor was isolated from a young man in good health. Some clones in this sample may be carry-over from other donors' samples. This chain joins TRBV5-6 and TRBJ2-3; possibly TRBD2 for D (5 bases). Sequencing used memory CD8+ T cells from PBMCs. The subset: CD45RO+ cells pooled with CCR7-negative TemRA cells. DNA of the CDR3: TGTGCCAGCAGCTTGTCGAGCGGAGCAGATACGCAGTATTTT. This encodes CASSLSSGADTQYF.